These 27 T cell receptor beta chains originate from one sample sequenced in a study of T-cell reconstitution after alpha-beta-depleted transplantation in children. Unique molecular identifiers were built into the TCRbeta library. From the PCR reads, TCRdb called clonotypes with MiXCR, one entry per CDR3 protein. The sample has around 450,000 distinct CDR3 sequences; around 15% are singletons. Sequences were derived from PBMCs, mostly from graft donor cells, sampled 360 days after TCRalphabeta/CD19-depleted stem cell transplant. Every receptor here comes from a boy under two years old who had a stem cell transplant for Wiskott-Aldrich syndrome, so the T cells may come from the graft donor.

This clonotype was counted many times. The CDR3 DNA sequence: TGTGCCAGCAGTAGAACGGGCTACAATGAGCAGTTCTTC. This gives the protein CASSRTGYNEQFF. The chain employs TRBV28 and TRBJ2-1; D unclear. The V gene's germline CDR1 is MDHEN and CDR2 SYDVKM. This CDR3 comprises 13 residues. Trimming took off 5 bases at V and 3 bases at J, with 8 bases between the two ends.

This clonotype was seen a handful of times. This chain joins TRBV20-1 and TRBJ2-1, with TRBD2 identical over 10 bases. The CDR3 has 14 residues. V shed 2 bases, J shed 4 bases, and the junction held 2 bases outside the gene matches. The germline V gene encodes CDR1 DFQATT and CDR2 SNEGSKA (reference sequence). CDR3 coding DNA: TGCAGTGCTAGAACTAGCGGGGATTACAATGAGCAGTTCTTC. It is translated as CSARTSGDYNEQFF.

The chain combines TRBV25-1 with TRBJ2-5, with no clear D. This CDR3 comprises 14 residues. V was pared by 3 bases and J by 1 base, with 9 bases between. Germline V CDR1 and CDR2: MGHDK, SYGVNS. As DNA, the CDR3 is TGTGCCAGCAGTGAGGTCCGGGCCCAAGAGACCCAGTACTTC. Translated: CASSEVRAQETQYF.

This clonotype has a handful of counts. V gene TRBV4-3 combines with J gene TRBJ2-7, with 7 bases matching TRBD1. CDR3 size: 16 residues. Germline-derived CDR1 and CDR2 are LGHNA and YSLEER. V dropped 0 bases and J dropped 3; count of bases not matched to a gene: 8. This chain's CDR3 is CASSQDQTGRVYEQYF. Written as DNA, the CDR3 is TGCGCCAGCAGCCAAGACCAGACAGGGAGAGTCTACGAGCAGTACTTC.

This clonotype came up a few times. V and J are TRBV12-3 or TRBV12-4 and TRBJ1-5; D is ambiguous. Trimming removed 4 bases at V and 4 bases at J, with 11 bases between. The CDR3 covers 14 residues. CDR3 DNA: TGTGCCAGCAGTTCGTCGGACCCTAATCAGCCCCAGCATTTT. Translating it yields CASSSSDPNQPQHF.

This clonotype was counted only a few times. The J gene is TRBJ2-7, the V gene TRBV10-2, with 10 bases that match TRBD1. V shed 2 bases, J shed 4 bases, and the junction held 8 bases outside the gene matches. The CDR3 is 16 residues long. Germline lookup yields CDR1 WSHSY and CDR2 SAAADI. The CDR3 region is CASSERGQGRGYEQYF. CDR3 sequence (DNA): TGCGCCAGCAGTGAGAGGGGACAGGGGAGGGGGTACGAGCAGTACTTC.

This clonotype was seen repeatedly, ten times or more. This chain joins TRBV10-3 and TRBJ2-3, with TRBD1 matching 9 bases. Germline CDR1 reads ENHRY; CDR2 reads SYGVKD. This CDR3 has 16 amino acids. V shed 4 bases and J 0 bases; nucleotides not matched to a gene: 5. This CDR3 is CAISVTTGGSTDTQYF. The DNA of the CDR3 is TGTGCCATCAGTGTCACGACAGGGGGAAGCACAGATACGCAGTATTTT.

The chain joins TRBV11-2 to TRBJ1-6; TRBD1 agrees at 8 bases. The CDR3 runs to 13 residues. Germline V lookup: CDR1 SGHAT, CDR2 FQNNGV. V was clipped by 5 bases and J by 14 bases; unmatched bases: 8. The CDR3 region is CASSINRGATLHF. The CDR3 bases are TGTGCCAGCAGCATCAACAGGGGGGCCACCCTCCACTTT.

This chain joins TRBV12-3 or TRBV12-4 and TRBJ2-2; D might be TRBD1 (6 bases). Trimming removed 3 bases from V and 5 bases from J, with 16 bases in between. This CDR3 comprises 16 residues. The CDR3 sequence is CASSFGGLRGTGELFF. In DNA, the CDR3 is TGTGCCAGCAGTTTCGGTGGACTCAGGGGAACCGGGGAGCTGTTTTTT.

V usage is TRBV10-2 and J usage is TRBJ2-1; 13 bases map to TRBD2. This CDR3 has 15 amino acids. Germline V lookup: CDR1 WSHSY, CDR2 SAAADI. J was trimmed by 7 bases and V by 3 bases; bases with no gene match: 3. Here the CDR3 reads CASSEPLAGGNEQFF. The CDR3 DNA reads TGCGCCAGCAGTGAACCACTAGCGGGGGGGAATGAGCAGTTCTTC.

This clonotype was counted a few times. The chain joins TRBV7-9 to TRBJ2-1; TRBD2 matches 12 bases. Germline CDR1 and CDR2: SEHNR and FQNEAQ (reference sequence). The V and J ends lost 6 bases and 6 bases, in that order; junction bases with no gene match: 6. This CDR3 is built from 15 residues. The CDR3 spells CASSPSGRAANEQFF. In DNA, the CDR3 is TGTGCCAGCAGTCCTAGCGGGAGGGCCGCCAATGAGCAGTTCTTC.

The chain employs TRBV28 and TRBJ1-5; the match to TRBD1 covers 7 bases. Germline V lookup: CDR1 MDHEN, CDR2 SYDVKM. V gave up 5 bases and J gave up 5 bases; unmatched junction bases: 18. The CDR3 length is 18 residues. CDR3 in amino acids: CASSPPPPGQSRDQPQHF. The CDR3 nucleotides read TGTGCCAGCAGTCCCCCTCCCCCGGGACAGAGCCGAGATCAGCCCCAGCATTTT.

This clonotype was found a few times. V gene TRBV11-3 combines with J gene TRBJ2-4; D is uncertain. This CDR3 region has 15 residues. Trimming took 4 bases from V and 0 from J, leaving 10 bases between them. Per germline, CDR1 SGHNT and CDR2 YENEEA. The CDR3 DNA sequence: TGTGCCAGCAGCTCTCGGAACGTAGCCAAAAACATTCAGTACTTC. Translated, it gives CASSSRNVAKNIQYF.

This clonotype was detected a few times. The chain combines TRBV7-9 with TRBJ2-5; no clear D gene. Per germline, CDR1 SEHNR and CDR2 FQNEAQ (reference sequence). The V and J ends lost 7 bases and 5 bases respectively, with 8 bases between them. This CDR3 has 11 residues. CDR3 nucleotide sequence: TGTGCCAGCACCTATGGGGAGACCCAGTACTTC. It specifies CASTYGETQYF.

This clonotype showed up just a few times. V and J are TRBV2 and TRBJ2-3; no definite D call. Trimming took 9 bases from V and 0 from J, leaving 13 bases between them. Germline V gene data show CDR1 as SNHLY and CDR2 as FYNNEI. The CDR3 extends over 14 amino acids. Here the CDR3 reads CASTKILSTDTQYF. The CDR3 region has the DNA TGTGCCAGTACTAAGATACTAAGCACAGATACGCAGTATTTT. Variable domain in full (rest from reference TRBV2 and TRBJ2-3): EPEVTQTPSHQVTQMGQEVILRCVPISNHLYFYWYRQILGQKVEFLVSFYNNEISEKSEIFDDQFSVERPDGSNFTLKIRSTKLEDSAMYFCASTKILSTDTQYFGPGTRLTVL.

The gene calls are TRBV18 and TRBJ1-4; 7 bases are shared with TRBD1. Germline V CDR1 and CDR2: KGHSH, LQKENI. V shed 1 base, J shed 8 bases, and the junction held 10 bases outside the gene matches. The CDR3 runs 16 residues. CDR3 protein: CASSPLEHRGGEKLFF. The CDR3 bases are TGTGCCAGCTCACCACTTGAGCACAGGGGAGGCGAAAAACTGTTTTTT.

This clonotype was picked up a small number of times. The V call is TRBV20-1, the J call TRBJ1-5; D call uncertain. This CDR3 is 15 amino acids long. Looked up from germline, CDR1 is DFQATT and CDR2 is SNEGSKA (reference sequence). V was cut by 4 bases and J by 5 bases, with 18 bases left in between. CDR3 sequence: CSATPNGVGDQPQHF. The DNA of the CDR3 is TGCAGTGCTACCCCCAATGGGGTTGGGGATCAGCCCCAGCATTTT.

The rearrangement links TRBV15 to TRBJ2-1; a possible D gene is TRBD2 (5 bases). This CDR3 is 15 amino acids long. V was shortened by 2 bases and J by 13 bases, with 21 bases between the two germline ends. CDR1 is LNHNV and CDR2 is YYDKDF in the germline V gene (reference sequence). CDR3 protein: CATSRNIPTRPRQFF. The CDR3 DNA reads TGTGCCACCAGCAGAAACATACCTACTAGACCCCGTCAGTTCTTC. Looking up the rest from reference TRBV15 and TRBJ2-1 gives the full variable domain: DAMVIQNPRYQVTQFGKPVTLSCSQTLNHNVMYWYQQKSSQAPKLLFHYYDKDFNNEADTPDNFQSRRPNTSFCFLDIRSPGLGDTAMYLCATSRNIPTRPRQFFGPGTRLTVL.

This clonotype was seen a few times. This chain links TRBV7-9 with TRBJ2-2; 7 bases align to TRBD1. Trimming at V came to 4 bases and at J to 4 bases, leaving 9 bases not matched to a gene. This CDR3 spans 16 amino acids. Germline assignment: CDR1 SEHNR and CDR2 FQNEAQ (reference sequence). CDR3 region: CASSSKPDRVTGELFF. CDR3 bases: TGTGCCAGCAGCTCAAAACCCGACAGGGTCACCGGGGAGCTGTTTTTT.

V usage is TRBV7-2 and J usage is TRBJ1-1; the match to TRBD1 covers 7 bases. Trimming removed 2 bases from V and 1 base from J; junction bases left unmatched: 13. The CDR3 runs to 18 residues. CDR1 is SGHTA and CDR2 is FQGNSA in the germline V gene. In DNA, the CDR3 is TGTGCCAGCAGCTTATTCGCGGGGACAGTTCTTTCGAACACTGAAGCTTTCTTT. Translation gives CASSLFAGTVLSNTEAFF.

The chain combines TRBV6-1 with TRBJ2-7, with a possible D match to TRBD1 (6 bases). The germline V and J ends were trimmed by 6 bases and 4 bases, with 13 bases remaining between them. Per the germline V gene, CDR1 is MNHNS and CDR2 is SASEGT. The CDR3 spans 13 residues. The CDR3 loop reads CASSRTAYYEQYF. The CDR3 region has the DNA TGTGCCAGCAGCCGGACAGCCTATTACGAGCAGTACTTC.

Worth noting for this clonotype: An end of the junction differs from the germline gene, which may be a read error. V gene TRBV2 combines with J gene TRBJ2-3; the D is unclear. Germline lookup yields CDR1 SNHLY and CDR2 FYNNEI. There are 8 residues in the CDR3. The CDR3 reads CASSEVGF. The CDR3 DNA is TGTGCCAGCAGTGAAGTTGGTTTT.

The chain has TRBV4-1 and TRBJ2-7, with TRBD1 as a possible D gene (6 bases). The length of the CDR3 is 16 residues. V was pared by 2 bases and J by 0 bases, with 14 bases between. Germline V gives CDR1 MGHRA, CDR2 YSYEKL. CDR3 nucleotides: TGCGCCAGCAGCCAACTTCCAGGGGCAATCTCCTACGAGCAGTACTTC. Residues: CASSQLPGAISYEQYF.

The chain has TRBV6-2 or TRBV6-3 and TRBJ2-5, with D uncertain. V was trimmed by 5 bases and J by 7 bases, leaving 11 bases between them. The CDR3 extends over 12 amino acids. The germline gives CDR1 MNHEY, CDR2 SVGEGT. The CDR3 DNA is TGTGCCAGCAGTCAGGTCCTAGGGACCCAGTACTTC. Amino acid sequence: CASSQVLGTQYF.

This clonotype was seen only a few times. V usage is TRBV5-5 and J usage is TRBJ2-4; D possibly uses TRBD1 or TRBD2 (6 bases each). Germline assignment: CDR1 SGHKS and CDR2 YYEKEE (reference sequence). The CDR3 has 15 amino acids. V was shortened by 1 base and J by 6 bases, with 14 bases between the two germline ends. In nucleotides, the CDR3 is TGTGCCAGCAGCTTGATGGGGGGCGCTGGAAACATTCAGTACTTC. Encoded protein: CASSLMGGAGNIQYF. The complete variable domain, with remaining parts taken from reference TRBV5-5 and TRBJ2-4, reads DAGVTQSPTHLIKTRGQQVTLRCSPISGHKSVSWYQQVLGQGPQFIFQYYEKEERGRGNFPDRFSARQFPNYSSELNVNALLLGDSALYLCASSLMGGAGNIQYFGAGTRLSVL.

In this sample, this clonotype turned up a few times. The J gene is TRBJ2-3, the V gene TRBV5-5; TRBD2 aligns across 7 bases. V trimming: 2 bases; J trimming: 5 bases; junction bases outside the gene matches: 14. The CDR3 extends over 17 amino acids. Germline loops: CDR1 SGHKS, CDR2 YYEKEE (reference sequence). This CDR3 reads CASSLRQPWTRLDTQYF. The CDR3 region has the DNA TGTGCCAGCAGCTTACGACAGCCATGGACTAGGCTAGATACGCAGTATTTT.

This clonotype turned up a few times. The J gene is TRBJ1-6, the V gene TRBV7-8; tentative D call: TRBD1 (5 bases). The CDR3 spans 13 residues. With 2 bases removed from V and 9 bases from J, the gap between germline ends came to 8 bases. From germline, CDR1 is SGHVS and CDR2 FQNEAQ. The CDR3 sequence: CASSLTGGSPLHF. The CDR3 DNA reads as TGTGCCAGCAGCTTAACTGGGGGTTCACCCCTCCACTTT.